This T cell receptor beta chain derives from a study of T-cell memory formation after mild COVID-19 (TCRdb year 2021). Background on the whole study: Most TCR sequence clusters were specific to one of the two donors. Two young, previously healthy adult volunteers made up the cohort, one male and one female. T-cell clones expanding and contracting after mild COVID-19 in a couple of donors were tracked by longitudinal TCRalpha and TCRbeta repertoire sequencing.

A single count supports this clonotype. Its target antigen remains unknown. Qualities for individual bases were not recorded, and no much larger clone is one base off. A lone read gives weak evidence. Ficoll-Paque density gradient centrifugation was the method used to isolate PBMCs. The CDR3 starts with the cysteine, ends with the phenylalanine, and has 15 residues. Only the CDR3 region is kept as DNA, spanning 45 bases read in frame from base 1. The junction shows trimming of 3 bases on V and 2 bases on J, plus 15 bases between the germline ends. The CDR1 and CDR2 encoded by the germline V gene (reference sequence) are DFQATT and SNEGSKA. General conclusions and limits of the study: Whether the second-wave clones peaking on day 37 were SARS-CoV-2 specific was not confirmed. Some responding clones were found in pre-infection memory, which suggests that pre-existing cross-reactive memory T cells took part in the SARS-CoV-2 response. Contracting CD4+ clones were located mainly in the CM and EM memory subsets, whereas CD8+ clones were found to be enriched in EMRA. The study covered only two mild cases, and larger cohorts including severe cases with pre-infection samples were considered necessary. Balanced CD4/CD8 phenotypes were observed for clones contracting from day 15 to 85, whereas a bias towards CD4+ was observed for a second wave of clones expanding from day 15 to 37.

TCRdb records Illumina NovaSeq 6000 as the sequencer. TCRalpha and TCRbeta cDNA libraries were constructed by 5'RACE with constant-segment primers, with sample barcodes and unique molecular identifiers being introduced. Trizol reagent was used to extract RNA from every sample. Libraries were amplified in two PCR steps, with a second sample barcode and Illumina TruSeq adapters added in the second step. Libraries were sequenced on an Illumina NovaSeq with 2 x 150 bp paired-end reads. Concerning the study's data processing: Demultiplexing of reads and collapsing into UMI-guided consensus sequences were performed with migec v1.2.7. Using mixcr v2.1.11, UMI consensuses were aligned to TRA and TRB V and J templates and then assembled into clonotypes. A clonotype was counted as expanded or contracted only when both edgeR and NoisET called the clonotype significant, with the noise models trained on biological replicates. edgeR calls used a false discovery rate-adjusted p below 0.01 and a log2 fold-change threshold of 1. As an exploratory analysis of dynamics, PCA with hierarchical clustering was applied to max-normalized trajectories of the 1000 most abundant clonotypes. Separately sequenced CD4+ and CD8+ repertoires were used to assign a CD4 or CD8 phenotype to each responding clone. The public reads were run again by TCRdb, first through fastp at Q25 and then through MiXCR, and only productive beta chains were kept. For every CDR3 protein sequence, its rows merge into one entry that carries the most common genes and DNA. The V and J calls follow TCRdb's processing rather than the paper's. Present in this sample are 300,000 to 400,000 distinct CDR3 sequences, over 10% of which were seen just once. The top ten hold about a fifth of the sample.

The chain is made from TRBV20-1 and TRBJ2-3; TRBD2 might be the D gene, on 6 matching bases. This receptor was obtained from a man between 18 and 35 years old who had mild COVID-19 (a few samples of this study predate the infection). The sample titles of this study are shuffled in the database, so cell type and time point are left out; the donor was told from shared clones. Sequencing input: PBMCs or a T cell subset sorted from them (not recorded which). The CDR3 is CSARTTRSSTDTQYF. The DNA sequence follows: TGCAGTGCTAGGACGACTAGGTCTTCCACAGATACGCAGTATTTT.